The 13 T cell receptor beta chains reported below all come from one sample, sequenced in a study of shared T cell receptors in the human thymus (dated by TCRdb to the early 2020s). The library was prepared using the immunoSEQ multiplex PCR assay. TCRdb took over this immuneACCESS table, retaining in-frame rearrangements with V and J assigned. Such tables are incomplete; in checked studies, under half of the missing clones stem from an unresolved V gene, and the remainder is unexplained. The sample contains 650,000 to 950,000 clones, around 85% of them found a single time. Together, the top ten hold roughly 0.01% of the sample. This sample was also put to use in a study of human thymus T cells.

Sequences were obtained from thymocytes. Receptors were obtained from a girl in the first two years of life with a congenital heart defect. Donor details come from another sample of the same person, matched by shared clones.

The chain employs TRBV28 and TRBJ1-2; D might be TRBD1 (5 bases). CDR1 is MDHEN and CDR2 is SYDVKM in the germline V gene. Trimming removed 7 bases at V and 6 bases at J, with 24 bases between. This CDR3 is 16 amino acids long. CDR3 residues: CASKVSSQTAPNGYTF. Written as DNA, the CDR3 is TGTGCCAGCAAAGTAAGCTCTCAGACAGCTCCGAATGGCTACACCTTC.

This clone was found once. CDR3 in DNA: TGTGCCAGCAGCTTGGGCCCTACGTTACCATACAATCAGCCCCAGCATTTT. Translated, it gives CASSLGPTLPYNQPQHF. This rearrangement joins TRBV5-4 to TRBJ1-5; D unclear. The CDR3 is made up of 17 amino acids. CDR1 is SGHNT and CDR2 is YYREEE in the germline V gene (reference sequence). V was shortened by 0 bases and J by 3 bases, with 16 bases between the two germline ends. The full variable domain, in which reference TRBV5-4 and TRBJ1-5 provide the parts outside the CDR3, is ETGVTQSPTHLIKTRGQQVTLRCSSQSGHNTVSWYQQALGQGPQFIFQYYREEENGRGNFPPRFSGLQFPNYSSELNVNALELDDSALYLCASSLGPTLPYNQPQHFGDGTRLSIL.

The gene calls are TRBV28 and TRBJ1-5; the match to TRBD1 covers 10 bases. V lost 6 bases to trimming and J lost 6 bases; unmatched junction nucleotides: 8. The length of the CDR3 is 15 residues. The germline V gene has CDR1 MDHEN and CDR2 SYDVKM. This chain's CDR3 is CASRPRQGARQPQHF. CDR3 nucleotides: TGTGCCAGCAGGCCAAGACAGGGGGCCCGTCAGCCCCAGCATTTT.

The chain links TRBV7-6 to TRBJ2-7, with 7 bases lining up with TRBD2. With V trimmed by 5 bases and J by 2 bases, 12 bases remained unmatched. Germline values: CDR1 SGHVS, CDR2 FNYEAQ. The CDR3 is made up of 16 amino acids. The CDR3 coding sequence is TGTGCCAGCAGCCCCTCGGCGGGGAGGGGAGCCTACGAGCAGTACTTC. As protein: CASSPSAGRGAYEQYF.

The chain is built from TRBV15 and TRBJ1-2; D is undetermined. This CDR3 region has 16 residues. V lost 0 bases, J lost 3 bases, and 14 bases lay in between. The germline V gene encodes CDR1 LNHNV and CDR2 YYDKDF (reference sequence). The CDR3 loop is CATSRERGGSDYGYTF. CDR3 DNA sequence: TGTGCCACCAGCAGAGAACGCGGAGGTTCCGACTATGGCTACACCTTC.

The chain links TRBV19 to TRBJ1-2, with D possibly TRBD1 on 6 matching bases. Looked up from germline, CDR1 is LNHDA and CDR2 is SQIVND (reference sequence). The CDR3 consists of 15 residues. V lost 0 bases and J lost 3, with 11 bases in between. The CDR3: CASSIDQKGDYGYTF. As DNA, the CDR3 is TGTGCCAGTAGTATAGATCAAAAGGGGGACTATGGCTACACCTTC.

This clone was seen just once. This rearrangement joins TRBV6-1 to TRBJ2-6, with D perhaps matching TRBD2 (5 bases). Germline V gene sequence: CDR1 MNHNS, CDR2 SASEGT. This CDR3 is built from 16 residues. Trimming took 0 bases from V and 2 from J, leaving 8 bases between them. The chain's CDR3 is CASSEAGDPGANVLTF. In DNA, the CDR3 is TGTGCCAGCAGTGAAGCCGGGGATCCTGGGGCCAACGTCCTGACTTTC.

The chain is built from TRBV28 and TRBJ2-6; D unresolved. Looked up from germline, CDR1 is MDHEN and CDR2 is SYDVKM. Trimming took 7 bases from V and 1 from J, leaving 29 bases between them. The CDR3 contains 21 residues. CDR3 DNA: TGTGCCAGCAATGGCCCGTTATCCCCAGGTCCAGACACTTCTGGGGCCAACGTCCTGACTTTC. Protein: CASNGPLSPGPDTSGANVLTF.

A few counts support this clone. This rearrangement joins TRBV12-5 to TRBJ1-1; a possible D gene is TRBD1 (5 bases). V dropped 6 bases and J dropped 2 bases, with 16 bases sitting between them. CDR1 and CDR2 from the germline V gene are LGHNT and FRNRAP. The CDR3 sequence is 15 residues long. CDR3 DNA sequence: TGTGCTAGTGGCGAACTCCCCCAGGGCAACACTGAAGCTTTCTTT. Its protein product is CASGELPQGNTEAFF.

The rearrangement joins TRBV19 to TRBJ2-5; no reliable D call. V lost 5 bases and J 5 bases, leaving 12 bases between the germline ends. CDR1 and CDR2 (germline): LNHDA, SQIVND (reference sequence). The CDR3 totals 13 residues. DNA for the CDR3: TGTGCCAGTAGTCGGTGTCGCTTGGAGACCCAGTACTTC. This sequence encodes CASSRCRLETQYF.

The V and J genes are TRBV27 and TRBJ2-7; tentative D call: TRBD1 (5 bases). Germline lookup yields CDR1 MNHEY and CDR2 SMNVEV (reference sequence). V was clipped by 4 bases and J by 7 bases, with 17 bases between them. This CDR3 has 14 amino acids. CDR3 nucleotide sequence: TGTGCCAGCAGTTGCAGGGTCGCGATGGGGGAGCAGTACTTC. Protein product: CASSCRVAMGEQYF.

The chain recombines TRBV9 with TRBJ1-1, with D tentatively TRBD1 (6 bases). The CDR3 loop spans 19 amino acids. Germline CDR1 and CDR2: SGDLS and YYNGEE. Trimming shortened V by 0 bases and J by 3 bases, and 24 bases separated the two germline ends. The CDR3 region has the DNA TGTGCCAGCAGCGTAGTTAGGGGGTCGGTTTCGTTTTGGGACACTGAAGCTTTCTTT. Amino acid sequence: CASSVVRGSVSFWDTEAFF.

This chain links TRBV5-1 with TRBJ2-7; 7 bases are shared with TRBD1. J lost 2 bases, V lost 3 bases, and 14 bases had no gene match. The CDR3 runs 17 residues. Per the germline V gene, CDR1 is SGHRS and CDR2 is YFSETQ. The CDR3 loop is CASSSVSPHGTAYEQYF. The DNA of the CDR3 is TGCGCCAGCAGCTCGGTAAGTCCCCACGGGACAGCCTACGAGCAGTACTTC.